What follows describes a single T cell receptor (beta chain). Other DNA sequences in this specimen translate into the identical CDR3. The germline CDR1 and CDR2 sequences are SGHAT and FQNNGV. The CDR3 runs to 14 residues. With 2 bases removed from V and 1 base from J, the gap between germline ends came to 8 bases. This sample is drawn from a study of T cell changes during pregnancy in multiple sclerosis. Here immunoSEQ multiplex PCR was the method, and the copy in TCRdb shows in-frame clones only, minus some. There are roughly 56,000 clones in the sample; roughly 87% occur only once, and less than 2% lies in the top ten.

The TCR comes from a female donor with multiple sclerosis, enrolled in a pregnancy study. The sequencing used peripheral blood, collected in the first trimester of pregnancy. The chain carries TRBV11-2 and TRBJ1-1; perhaps TRBD1 as D (5 bases). The CDR3 region has the DNA TGTGCCAGCAGCTTAAGCAGGGCGAACACTGAAGCTTTCTTT. Translation: CASSLSRANTEAFF.